This T cell receptor (beta chain) stems from a study of PD-1 blockade in mismatch repair-deficient tumors. Study in general: All were previously treated, progressing patients with over 9 mismatch repair-deficient cancer types. Notes on the study in general: Tumor-resident clones, often undetectable pretreatment in blood, expanded then contracted after pembrolizumab.

Sequenced by immunoSEQ multiplex PCR; TCRdb stores in-frame clones only, minus some. The sample shows around 39,000 clones, 80% to 85% of them seen only once. Details on this clone: Its antigen is currently unknown. An end of the junction does not agree with germline; a read error may underlie this.

The CDR3 runs to 16 residues. Germline V CDR1 and CDR2: PRHDT, FYEKMQ (reference sequence). The source of this sequence is an adult with mismatch repair-deficient cancer. Sequenced here: PBMCs, sampled 38 to 40 weeks after starting pembrolizumab. The chain couples TRBV13 to TRBJ2-7, with 8 positions matching TRBD2. The CDR3 region is CASSSPGTSLSSEQYF. The CDR3 DNA reads as TGTGCCAGCAGCTCCCCCGGGACTAGTCTTTCCTCCGAGCAGTACTTC.